These 2 T cell receptor beta chains came from one sample sequenced in a study of T cell repertoires in aging, cancer and after chemotherapy. Peripheral blood genomic DNA, not sorted cells or RNA, was the template. TRB rearrangements spanning V, D and J were amplified using mixed TRB-A/B primers. TCRdb redid the calling of the multiplex PCR reads with MiXCR, one entry per CDR3 protein. The data show under 2,500 distinct CDR3 sequences, 24% seen once. Sequenced sample: blood. All receptors come from a human donor with a solid tumor.

In regard to this clonotype: The junction departs from the called germline gene at one end, perhaps through a read error. The V and J genes are TRBV10-3 and TRBJ1-6, with 7 positions matching TRBD1. Germline V lookup: CDR1 ENHRY, CDR2 SYGVKD. There are 14 residues in the CDR3. The CDR3, as DNA: TGTGCCATCAGTGCGACAGGGACAAATTCACACCTCCACTTT. Its translation: CAISATGTNSHLHF.

Only a few counts were recorded for this clonotype. This chain joins TRBV7-3 and TRBJ2-1, with a tentative D call TRBD2 (6 bases). Per the germline V gene, CDR1 is SGHTA and CDR2 is FQGTGA. Trimming cost V 4 bases and J 7 bases, with 17 bases left between them. The CDR3 sequence is 15 residues long. The CDR3, as DNA: TGTGCCAGCAGCTCTAGCGCCGCGTTAAGTAATGAGCAGTTCTTC. Amino acids: CASSSSAALSNEQFF.